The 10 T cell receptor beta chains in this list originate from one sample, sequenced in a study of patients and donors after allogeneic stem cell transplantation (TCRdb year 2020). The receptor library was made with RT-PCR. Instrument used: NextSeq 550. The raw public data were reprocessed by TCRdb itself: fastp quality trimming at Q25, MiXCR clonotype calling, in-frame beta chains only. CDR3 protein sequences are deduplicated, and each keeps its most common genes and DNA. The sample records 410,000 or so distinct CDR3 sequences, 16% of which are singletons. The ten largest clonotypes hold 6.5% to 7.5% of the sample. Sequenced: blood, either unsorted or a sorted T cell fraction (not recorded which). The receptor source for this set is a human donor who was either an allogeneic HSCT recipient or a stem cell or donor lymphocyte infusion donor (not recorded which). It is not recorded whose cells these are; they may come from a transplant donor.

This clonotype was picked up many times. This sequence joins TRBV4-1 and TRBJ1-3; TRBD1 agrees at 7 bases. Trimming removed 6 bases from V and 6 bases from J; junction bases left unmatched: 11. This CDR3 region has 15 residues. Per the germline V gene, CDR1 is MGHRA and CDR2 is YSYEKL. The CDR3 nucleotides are TGCGCCAGCAGGCGAATAGGGGGCTTCGAAAACACCATATATTTT. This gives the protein CASRRIGGFENTIYF.

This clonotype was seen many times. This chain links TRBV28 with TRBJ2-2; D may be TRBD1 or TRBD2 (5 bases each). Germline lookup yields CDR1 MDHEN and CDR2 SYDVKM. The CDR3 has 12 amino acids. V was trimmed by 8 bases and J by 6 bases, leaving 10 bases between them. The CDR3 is CASRDPPGELFF. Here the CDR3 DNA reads TGTGCCAGCCGGGACCCCCCCGGGGAGCTGTTTTTT.

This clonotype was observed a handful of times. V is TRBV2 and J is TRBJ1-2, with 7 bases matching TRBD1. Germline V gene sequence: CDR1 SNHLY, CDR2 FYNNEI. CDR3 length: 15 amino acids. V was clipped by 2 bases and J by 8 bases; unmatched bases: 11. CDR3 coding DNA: TGTGCCAGCAGTGAAAGGTTTTCAGGGGGGTCCGGCTACACCTTC. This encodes CASSERFSGGSGYTF.

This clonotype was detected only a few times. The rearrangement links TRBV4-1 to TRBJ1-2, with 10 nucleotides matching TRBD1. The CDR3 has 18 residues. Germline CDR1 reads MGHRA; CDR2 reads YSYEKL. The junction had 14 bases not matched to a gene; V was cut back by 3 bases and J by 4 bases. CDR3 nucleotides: TGCGCCAGCAGCCAGAATTTCCCTGACAGGGGGCTAAGCTATGGCTACACCTTC. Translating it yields CASSQNFPDRGLSYGYTF.

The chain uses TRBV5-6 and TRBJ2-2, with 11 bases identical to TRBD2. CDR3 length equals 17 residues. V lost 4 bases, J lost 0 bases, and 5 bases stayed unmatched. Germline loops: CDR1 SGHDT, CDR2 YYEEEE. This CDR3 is CASSRSSGGPNTGELFF. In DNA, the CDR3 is TGTGCCAGCAGCCGATCTAGCGGGGGGCCGAACACCGGGGAGCTGTTTTTT.

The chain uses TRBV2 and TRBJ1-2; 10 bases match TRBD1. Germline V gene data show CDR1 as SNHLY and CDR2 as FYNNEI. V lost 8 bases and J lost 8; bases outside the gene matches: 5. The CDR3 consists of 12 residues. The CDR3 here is CASGTGVFGYTF. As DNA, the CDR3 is TGTGCCAGCGGGACAGGGGTTTTCGGCTACACCTTC. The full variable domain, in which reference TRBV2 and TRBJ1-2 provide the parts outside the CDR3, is EPEVTQTPSHQVTQMGQEVILRCVPISNHLYFYWYRQILGQKVEFLVSFYNNEISEKSEIFDDQFSVERPDGSNFTLKIRSTKLEDSAMYFCASGTGVFGYTFGSGTRLTVV.

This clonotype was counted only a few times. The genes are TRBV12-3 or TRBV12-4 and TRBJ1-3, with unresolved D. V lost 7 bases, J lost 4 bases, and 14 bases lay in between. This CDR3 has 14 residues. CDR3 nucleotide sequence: TGTGCCAGCAATGGTCCGGGAACGGGAAACACCATATATTTT. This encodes CASNGPGTGNTIYF.

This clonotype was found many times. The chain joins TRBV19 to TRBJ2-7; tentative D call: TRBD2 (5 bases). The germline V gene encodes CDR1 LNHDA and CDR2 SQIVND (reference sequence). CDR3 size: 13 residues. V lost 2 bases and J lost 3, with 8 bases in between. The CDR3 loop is CASSINRGYEQYF. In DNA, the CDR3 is TGTGCCAGTAGTATAAATCGGGGCTACGAGCAGTACTTC.

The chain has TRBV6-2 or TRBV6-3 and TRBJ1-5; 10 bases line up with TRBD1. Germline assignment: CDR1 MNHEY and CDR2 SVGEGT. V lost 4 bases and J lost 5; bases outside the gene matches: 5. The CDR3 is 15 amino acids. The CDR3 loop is CASSSGTGAHQPQHF. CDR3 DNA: TGTGCCAGCAGTTCCGGGACAGGGGCACATCAGCCCCAGCATTTT.

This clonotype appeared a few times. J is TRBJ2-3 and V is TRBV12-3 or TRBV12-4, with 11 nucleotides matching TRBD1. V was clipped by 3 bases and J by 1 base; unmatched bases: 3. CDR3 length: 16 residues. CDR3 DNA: TGTGCCAGCAGTTTTCCGGACAGGGGGCGCACAGATACGCAGTATTTT. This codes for CASSFPDRGRTDTQYF.